The present TCR beta chain was sequenced within a study of blood T cell repertoires in COVID-19. Germline V gene lookup returns CDR1 SGHRS and CDR2 YFSETQ. Losses at the gene ends were 1 base for V and 2 bases for J; bases not matched to a gene: 9. The CDR3 length is 18 residues. In this sample, this clone turned up a few times. Only in-frame clones appear in the TCRdb table, and some are missing; sequencing was by immunoSEQ multiplex PCR. The sample carries 90,000 to 100,000 clones, around 85% recorded once. The sequenced sample consisted of peripheral blood. The source of this sequence is a woman aged 60-70 years with acute or convalescent COVID-19. This chain links TRBV5-1 with TRBJ1-6, with TRBD1 identical over 7 bases. In DNA form, the CDR3 reads TGCGCCAGCAGCTTGAACTTACAGGGGTTAACCTATAATTCACCCCTCCACTTT. This translates into CASSLNLQGLTYNSPLHF.